This T cell receptor beta chain was identified in a study of cytomegalovirus exposure and HLA in healthy donors. Study-level findings and limits: Testing in vitro showed a few CMV-associated chains specific for CMV antigens. A later analysis reportedly found that, within productive TCRs, an Asian-associated ancestry cluster had fewer N-insertions than the mean observed across the approximately 690 donors. Reports described diagnosis of cytomegalovirus status by the classifier as highly specific and sensitive.

Germline V gives CDR1 SGHAT, CDR2 FQNNGV. The V end was cut by 5 bases, the J end by 8 bases, with 21 bases between. The CDR3 consists of 15 residues. PCR involved 60 Vbeta and 13 Jbeta primers. Sequenced by immunoSEQ multiplex PCR; TCRdb stores in-frame clones only, minus some. The table has tens of thousands of clones, approximately 78% seen once. Regarding this clone: Antigen specificity is unknown.

This sequence originates from a woman aged 25 to 45 in good health and CMV-seronegative. The sequenced material came from PBMCs. The chain uses TRBV11-2 and TRBJ1-2, with a possible D match to TRBD1 (5 bases). In DNA, the CDR3 is TGTGCCAGCAGCCCTAGACCTTCTTCGGGGGACGGCTACACCTTC. This encodes CASSPRPSSGDGYTF.